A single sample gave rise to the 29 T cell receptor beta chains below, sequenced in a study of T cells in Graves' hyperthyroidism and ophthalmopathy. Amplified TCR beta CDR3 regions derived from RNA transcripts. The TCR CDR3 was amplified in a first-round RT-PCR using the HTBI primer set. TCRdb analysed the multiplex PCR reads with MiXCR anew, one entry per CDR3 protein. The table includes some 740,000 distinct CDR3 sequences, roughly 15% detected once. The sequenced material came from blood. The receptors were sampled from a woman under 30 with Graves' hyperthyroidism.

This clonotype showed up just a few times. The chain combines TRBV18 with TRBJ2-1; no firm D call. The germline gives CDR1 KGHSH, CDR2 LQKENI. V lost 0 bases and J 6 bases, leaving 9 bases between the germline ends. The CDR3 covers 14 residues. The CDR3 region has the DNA TGTGCCAGCTCACCACCTTCCCAGGCCAATGAGCAGTTCTTC. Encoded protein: CASSPPSQANEQFF.

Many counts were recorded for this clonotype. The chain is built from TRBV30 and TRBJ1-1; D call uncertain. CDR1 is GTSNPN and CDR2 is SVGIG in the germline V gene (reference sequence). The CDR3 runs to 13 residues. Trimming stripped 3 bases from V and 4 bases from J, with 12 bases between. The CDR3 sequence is CAWRPKGGTEAFF. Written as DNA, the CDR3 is TGTGCCTGGAGACCTAAAGGTGGCACTGAAGCTTTCTTT.

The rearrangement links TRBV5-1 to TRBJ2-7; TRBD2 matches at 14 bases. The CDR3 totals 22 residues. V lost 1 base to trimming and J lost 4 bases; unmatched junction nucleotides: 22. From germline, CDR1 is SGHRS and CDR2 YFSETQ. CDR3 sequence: CASSLLIRGTSGRRSSAYEQYF. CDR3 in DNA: TGCGCCAGCAGCTTGTTGATTAGAGGGACTAGCGGGAGAAGATCCTCGGCGTACGAGCAGTACTTC. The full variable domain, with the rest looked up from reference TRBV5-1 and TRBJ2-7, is KAGVTQTPRYLIKTRGQQVTLSCSPISGHRSVSWYQQTPGQGLQFLFEYFSETQRNKGNFPGRFSGRQFSNSRSEMNVSTLELGDSALYLCASSLLIRGTSGRRSSAYEQYFGPGTRLTVT.

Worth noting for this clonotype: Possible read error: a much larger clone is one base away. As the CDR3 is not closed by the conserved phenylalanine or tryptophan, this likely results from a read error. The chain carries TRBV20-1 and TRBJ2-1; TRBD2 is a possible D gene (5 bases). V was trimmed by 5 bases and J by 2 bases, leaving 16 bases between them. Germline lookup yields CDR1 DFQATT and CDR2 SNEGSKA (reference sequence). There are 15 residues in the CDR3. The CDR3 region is CSAAPTSTPYNEQFL. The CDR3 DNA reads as TGCAGTGCTGCCCCCACTAGTACTCCCTACAATGAGCAGTTCCTC.

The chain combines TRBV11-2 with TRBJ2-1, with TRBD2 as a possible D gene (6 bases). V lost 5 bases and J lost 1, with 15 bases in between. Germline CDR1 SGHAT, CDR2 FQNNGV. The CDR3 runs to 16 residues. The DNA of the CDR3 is TGTGCCAGCAGCCAGACCACCCGGGGGTCCTACAATGAGCAGTTCTTC. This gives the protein CASSQTTRGSYNEQFF.

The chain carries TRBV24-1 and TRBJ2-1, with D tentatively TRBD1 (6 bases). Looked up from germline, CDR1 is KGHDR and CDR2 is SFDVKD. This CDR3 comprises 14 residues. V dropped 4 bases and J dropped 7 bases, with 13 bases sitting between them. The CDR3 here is CATSEGNRVNEQFF. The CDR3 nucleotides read TGTGCCACCAGTGAGGGAAACAGGGTAAATGAGCAGTTCTTC.

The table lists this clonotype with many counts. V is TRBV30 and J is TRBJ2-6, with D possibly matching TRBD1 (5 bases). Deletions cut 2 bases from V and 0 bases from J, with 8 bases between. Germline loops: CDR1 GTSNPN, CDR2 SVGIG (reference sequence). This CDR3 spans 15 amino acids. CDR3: CAWSRTPSGANVLTF. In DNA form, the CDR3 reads TGTGCCTGGAGTCGGACACCCTCTGGGGCCAACGTCCTGACTTTC. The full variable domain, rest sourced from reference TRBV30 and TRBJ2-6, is SQTIHQWPATLVQPVGSPLSLECTVEGTSNPNLYWYRQAAGRGLQLLFYSVGIGQISSEVPQNLSASRPQDRQFILSSKKLLLSDSGFYLCAWSRTPSGANVLTFGAGSRLTVL.

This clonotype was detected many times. CDR3 DNA sequence: TGTGCCAGCAGCTCTAGCGGAGGCACAGATACGCAGTATTTT. Translating it yields CASSSSGGTDTQYF. The chain couples TRBV6-1 to TRBJ2-3; 7 bases line up with TRBD2. CDR3 length: 14 residues. Germline CDR1 and CDR2: MNHNS and SASEGT. The trim removed 6 bases at V and 1 base at J, leaving 4 bases unmatched.

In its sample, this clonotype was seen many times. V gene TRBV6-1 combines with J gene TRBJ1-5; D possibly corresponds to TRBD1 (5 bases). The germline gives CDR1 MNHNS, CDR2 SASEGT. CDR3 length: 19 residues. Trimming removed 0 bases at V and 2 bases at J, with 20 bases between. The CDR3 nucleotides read TGTGCCAGCAGTGAAGCACAAGGGTCAGGGATAAGTCGCAATCAGCCCCAGCATTTT. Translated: CASSEAQGSGISRNQPQHF.

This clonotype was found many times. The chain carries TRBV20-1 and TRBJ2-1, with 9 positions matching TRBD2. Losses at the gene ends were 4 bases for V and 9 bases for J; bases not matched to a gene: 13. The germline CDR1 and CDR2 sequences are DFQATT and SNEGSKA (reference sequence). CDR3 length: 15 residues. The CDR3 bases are TGCAGTGCTAACCCTCTAGCGGGGAGATTCAGTGAGCAGTTCTTC. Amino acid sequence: CSANPLAGRFSEQFF.

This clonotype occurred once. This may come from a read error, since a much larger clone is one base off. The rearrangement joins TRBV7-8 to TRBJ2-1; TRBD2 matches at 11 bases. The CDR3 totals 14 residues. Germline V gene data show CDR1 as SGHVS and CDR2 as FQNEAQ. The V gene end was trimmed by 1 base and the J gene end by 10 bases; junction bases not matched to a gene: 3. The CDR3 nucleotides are TGTGCCAGCAGCTTAGAACTAGCGGGAGACGAGCAGTTCTTC. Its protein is CASSLELAGDEQFF.

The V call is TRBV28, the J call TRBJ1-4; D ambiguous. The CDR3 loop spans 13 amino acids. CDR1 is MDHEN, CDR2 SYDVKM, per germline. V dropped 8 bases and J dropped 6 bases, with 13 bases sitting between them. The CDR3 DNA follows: TGTGCCAGCGGGTACGAGCGTGATGAAAAACTGTTTTTT. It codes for CASGYERDEKLFF.

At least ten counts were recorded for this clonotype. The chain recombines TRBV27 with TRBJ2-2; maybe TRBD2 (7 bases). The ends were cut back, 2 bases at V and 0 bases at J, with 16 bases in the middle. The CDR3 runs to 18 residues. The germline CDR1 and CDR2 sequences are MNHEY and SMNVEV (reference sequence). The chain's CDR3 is CASSLQGLLAANTGELFF. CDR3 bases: TGTGCCAGCAGTTTACAGGGGCTGCTAGCGGCGAACACCGGGGAGCTGTTTTTT.

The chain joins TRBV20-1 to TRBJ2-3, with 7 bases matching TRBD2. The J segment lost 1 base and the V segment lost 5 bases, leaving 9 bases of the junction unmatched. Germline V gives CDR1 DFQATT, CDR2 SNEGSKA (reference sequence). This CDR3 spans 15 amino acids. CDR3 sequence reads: CSAGGSGEGTDTQYF. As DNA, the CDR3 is TGCAGTGCTGGGGGGAGCGGGGAGGGCACAGATACGCAGTATTTT.

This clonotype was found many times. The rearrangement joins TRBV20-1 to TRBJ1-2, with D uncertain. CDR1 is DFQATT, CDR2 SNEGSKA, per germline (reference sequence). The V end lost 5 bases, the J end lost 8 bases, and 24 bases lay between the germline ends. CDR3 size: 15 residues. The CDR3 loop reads CSALGFLDVMWGYTF. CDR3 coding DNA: TGCAGTGCTCTAGGCTTCTTAGACGTGATGTGGGGCTACACCTTC.

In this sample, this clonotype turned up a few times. This CDR3 reads CASSQEGTAQETQYF. CDR3 DNA: TGCGCCAGCAGCCAAGAAGGGACAGCCCAAGAGACCCAGTACTTC. V usage is TRBV4-3 and J usage is TRBJ2-5, with TRBD1 identical over 7 bases. J gave up 1 base and V 0 bases, and 2 bases lay outside the gene matches. The CDR3 has 15 amino acids. The germline V gene encodes CDR1 LGHNA and CDR2 YSLEER.

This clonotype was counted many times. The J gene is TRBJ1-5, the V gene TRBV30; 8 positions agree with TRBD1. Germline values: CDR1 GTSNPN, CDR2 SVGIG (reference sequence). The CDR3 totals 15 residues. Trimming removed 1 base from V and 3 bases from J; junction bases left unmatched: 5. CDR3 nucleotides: TGTGCCTGGAGTGGGACAGGGAGCCTCAATCAGCCCCAGCATTTT. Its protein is CAWSGTGSLNQPQHF.

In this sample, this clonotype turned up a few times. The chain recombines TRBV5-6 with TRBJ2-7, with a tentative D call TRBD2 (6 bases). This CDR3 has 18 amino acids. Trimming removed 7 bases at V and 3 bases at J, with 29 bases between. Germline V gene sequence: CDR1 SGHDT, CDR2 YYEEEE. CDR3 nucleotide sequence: TGTGCCAGCGGATCCCGGGACTTCCGACTCATAGGTTACTACGAGCAGTACTTC. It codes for CASGSRDFRLIGYYEQYF.

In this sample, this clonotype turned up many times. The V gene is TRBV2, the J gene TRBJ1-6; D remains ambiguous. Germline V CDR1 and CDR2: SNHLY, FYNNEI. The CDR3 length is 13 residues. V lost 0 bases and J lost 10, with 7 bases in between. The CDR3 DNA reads TGTGCCAGCAGTGAAGCGCTTTGGTCACCCCTCCACTTT. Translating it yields CASSEALWSPLHF.

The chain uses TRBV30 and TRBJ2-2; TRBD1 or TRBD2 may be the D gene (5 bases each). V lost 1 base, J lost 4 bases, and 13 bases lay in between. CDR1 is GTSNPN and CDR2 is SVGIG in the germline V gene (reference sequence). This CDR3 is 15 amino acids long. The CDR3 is CAWSGVTGGTGELFF. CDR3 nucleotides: TGTGCCTGGAGTGGGGTAACAGGAGGCACCGGGGAGCTGTTTTTT.

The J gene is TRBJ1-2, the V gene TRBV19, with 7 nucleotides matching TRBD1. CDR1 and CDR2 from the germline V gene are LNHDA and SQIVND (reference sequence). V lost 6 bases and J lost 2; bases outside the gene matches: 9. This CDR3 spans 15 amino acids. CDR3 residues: CASRNLGQRNYGYTF. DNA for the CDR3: TGTGCCAGTAGGAACTTGGGACAGAGAAACTATGGCTACACCTTC.

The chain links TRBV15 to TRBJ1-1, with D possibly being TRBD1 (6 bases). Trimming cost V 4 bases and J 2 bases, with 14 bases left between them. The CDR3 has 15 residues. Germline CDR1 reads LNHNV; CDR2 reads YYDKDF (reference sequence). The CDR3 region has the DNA TGTGCCACCAGCACTGAGGGACACCAAAACACTGAAGCTTTCTTT. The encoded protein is CATSTEGHQNTEAFF.

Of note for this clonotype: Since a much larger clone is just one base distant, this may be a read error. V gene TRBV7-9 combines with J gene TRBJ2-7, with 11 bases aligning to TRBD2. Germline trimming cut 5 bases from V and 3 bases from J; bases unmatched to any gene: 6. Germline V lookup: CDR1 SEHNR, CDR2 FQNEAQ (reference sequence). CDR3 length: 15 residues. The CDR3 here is CASSDTSGSFYEQYF. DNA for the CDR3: TGTGCCAGCAGCGATACTAGCGGGAGTTTCTACGAGCAGTACTTC. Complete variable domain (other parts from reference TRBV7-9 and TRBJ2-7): DTGVSQNPRHKITKRGQNVTFRCDPISEHNRLYWYRQTLGQGPEFLTYFQNEAQLEKSRLLSDRFSAERPKGSFSTLEIQRTEQGDSAMYLCASSDTSGSFYEQYFGPGTRLTVT.

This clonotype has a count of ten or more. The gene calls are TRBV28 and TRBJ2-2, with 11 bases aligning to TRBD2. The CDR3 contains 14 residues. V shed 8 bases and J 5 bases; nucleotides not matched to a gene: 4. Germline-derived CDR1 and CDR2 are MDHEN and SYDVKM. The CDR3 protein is CASSSGRLTGELFF. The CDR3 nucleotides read TGTGCCAGCTCTAGCGGGAGGTTGACCGGGGAGCTGTTTTTT.

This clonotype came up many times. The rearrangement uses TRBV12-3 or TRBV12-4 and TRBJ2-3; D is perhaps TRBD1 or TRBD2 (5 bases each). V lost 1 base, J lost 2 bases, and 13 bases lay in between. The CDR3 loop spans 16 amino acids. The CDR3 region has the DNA TGTGCCAGCAGTTTAGTGGGGGTAGGAATCACAGATACGCAGTATTTT. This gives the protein CASSLVGVGITDTQYF.

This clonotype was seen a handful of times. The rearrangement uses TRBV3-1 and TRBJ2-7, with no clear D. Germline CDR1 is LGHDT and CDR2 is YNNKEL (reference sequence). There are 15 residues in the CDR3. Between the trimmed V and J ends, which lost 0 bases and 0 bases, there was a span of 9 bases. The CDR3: CASSQDFAYSYEQYF. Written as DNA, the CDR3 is TGTGCCAGCAGCCAAGATTTCGCATACTCCTACGAGCAGTACTTC.

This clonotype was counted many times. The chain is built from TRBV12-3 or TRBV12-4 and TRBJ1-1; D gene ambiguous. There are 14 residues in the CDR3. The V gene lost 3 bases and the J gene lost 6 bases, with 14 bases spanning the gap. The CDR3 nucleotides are TGTGCCAGCAGTTTCTCGGGCCGTGCCGCTGAAGCTTTCTTT. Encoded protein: CASSFSGRAAEAFF.

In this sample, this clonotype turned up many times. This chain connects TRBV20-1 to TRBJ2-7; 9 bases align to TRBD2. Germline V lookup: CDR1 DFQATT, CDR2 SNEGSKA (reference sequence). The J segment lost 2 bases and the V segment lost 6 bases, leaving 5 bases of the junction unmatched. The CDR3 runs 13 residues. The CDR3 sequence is CSAMIAGAYEQYF. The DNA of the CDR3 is TGCAGTGCCATGATAGCGGGGGCCTACGAGCAGTACTTC.

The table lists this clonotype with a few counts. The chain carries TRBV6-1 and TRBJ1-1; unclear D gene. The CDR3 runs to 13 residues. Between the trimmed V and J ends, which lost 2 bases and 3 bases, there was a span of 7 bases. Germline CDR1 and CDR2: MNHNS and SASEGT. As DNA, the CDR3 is TGTGCCAGCAGTGAAATACTGGACACTGAAGCTTTCTTT. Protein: CASSEILDTEAFF.